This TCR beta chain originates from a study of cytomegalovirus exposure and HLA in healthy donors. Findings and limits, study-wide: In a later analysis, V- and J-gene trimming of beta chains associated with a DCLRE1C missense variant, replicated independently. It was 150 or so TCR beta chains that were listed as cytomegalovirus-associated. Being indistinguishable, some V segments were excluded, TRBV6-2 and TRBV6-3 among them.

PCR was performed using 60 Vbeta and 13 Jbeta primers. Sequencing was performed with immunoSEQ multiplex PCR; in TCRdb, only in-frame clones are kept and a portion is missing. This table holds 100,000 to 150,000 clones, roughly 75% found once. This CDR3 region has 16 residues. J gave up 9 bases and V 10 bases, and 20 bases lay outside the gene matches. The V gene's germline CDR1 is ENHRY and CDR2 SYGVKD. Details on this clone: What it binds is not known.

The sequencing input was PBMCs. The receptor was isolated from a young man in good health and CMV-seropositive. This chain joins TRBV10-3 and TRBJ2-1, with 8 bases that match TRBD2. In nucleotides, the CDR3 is TGTGCCAGCGCTTCCCGCCCAACGGGAGGGGAAGGTGAGCAGTTCTTC. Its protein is CASASRPTGGEGEQFF.